This T cell receptor (beta chain) was profiled in a study of OX40 agonist ivuxolimab in advanced cancers. Concerning the study at large: The costimulatory receptor OX40 (CD134) was targeted by ivuxolimab, a fully human IgG2 agonistic monoclonal antibody. Intravenous ivuxolimab was administered to patients every 2 weeks at six dose levels: 0.01, 0.1, 0.3, 1.5, 3 and 10 mg/kg. Of the 50 or so patients in dose escalation, 19 had hepatocellular carcinoma, around 15 had melanoma, 9 had renal cell carcinoma and 9 had head and neck cancer. A male proportion of around 80% and a mean age of approximately 55 years, ranging from 23 to 79, were recorded for the dose-escalation cohort. Prior anti-PD-1, anti-PD-L1 or anti-CTLA-4 therapy was permitted, and checkpoint inhibitors had been received by about 36% of dose-escalation patients. Partial responses occurred in three dose-escalation patients: two with cutaneous melanoma and one with hepatocellular carcinoma. The point of sequencing TCRbeta in the periphery was to test whether ivuxolimab changed TCR sequence diversity and drove clonal T-cell expansion. The paper covers the monotherapy dose-escalation part of the phase I ivuxolimab trial, which included N of about 50 patients. The paper's findings and limits, for the study overall: Clonal expansion of both CD4+ and CD8+ blood T cells was observed from baseline to week 6 at doses 0.1 to 3.0 mg/kg. Partial responders in the 0.1-3.0 mg/kg groups had among the lowest normalized peripheral clonal expansion, especially among CD8+ T cells. Which antigens the clonally expanded peripheral T cells were specific for was not determined. After ivuxolimab, CD8+ T cells had more expanded clones than CD4+ T cells on average. Low levels of normalized T-cell clonal expansion were also shown by some nonresponding patients.

Note on this clone: This clone's antigen is unknown. Base qualities are missing; no much larger clone stands one base away.

Trimming removed 6 bases from V and 6 bases from J; the gene matches leave 5 bases unexplained. Its CDR3 holds 13 amino acids, cysteine through phenylalanine. CDR3 DNA is the only sequence kept; it has 39 bases, read in frame from the first base. CDR1 and CDR2 are drawn from the germline V gene: MNHEY, SVGAGI. To sequence the TCRbeta CDR3 region, genomic DNA was isolated from the sorted cells. TCRbeta CDR3 regions were sequenced using the immunoSEQ Assay. TCRdb holds this immuneACCESS table with in-frame rearrangements only. Some clones are missing; in checked studies, unresolved V genes explain under half, and the rest has no known cause. The sample has 85,000 or so clones on record, 80% to 90% of them singletons. Roughly 1.9% of the sample belongs to the ten largest clones. Patients with a history of autoimmune disease or receiving systemic immunosuppression were excluded from the trial. Peripheral blood for TCR sequencing was collected from all dose cohorts at baseline, on cycle 4 day 1, and on cycle 7 day 1. Samples were obtained from an open-label, multicenter, first-in-human phase I dose-escalation trial of ivuxolimab. Adults with locally advanced or metastatic melanoma, renal cell carcinoma, hepatocellular carcinoma or head and neck squamous cell carcinoma were enrolled in the trial. Before TCR sequencing, CD4+ T cells and CD8+ T cells from peripheral blood were sorted into separate populations.

The specimen was CD4+ or CD8+ T cells sorted from blood, collected in a trial of the OX40 agonist ivuxolimab. The sequence is built from TRBV6-5 and TRBJ1-3; 7 central bases correspond to TRBD1. The receptor's source is an adult with an advanced solid tumor such as melanoma, head and neck, liver or kidney cancer. CDR3 region: CASSRTGSNTIYF. The nucleotide sequence reads as follows: TGTGCCAGCAGCCGGACAGGCTCAAACACCATATATTTT.